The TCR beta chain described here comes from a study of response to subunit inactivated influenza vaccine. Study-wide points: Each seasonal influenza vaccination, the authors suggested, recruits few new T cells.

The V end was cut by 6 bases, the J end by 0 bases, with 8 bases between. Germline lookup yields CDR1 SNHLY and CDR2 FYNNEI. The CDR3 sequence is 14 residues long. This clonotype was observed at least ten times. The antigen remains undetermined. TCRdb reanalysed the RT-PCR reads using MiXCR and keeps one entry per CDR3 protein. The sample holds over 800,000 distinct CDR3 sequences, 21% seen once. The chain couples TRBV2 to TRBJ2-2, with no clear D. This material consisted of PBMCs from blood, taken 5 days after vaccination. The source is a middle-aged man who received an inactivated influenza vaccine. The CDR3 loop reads CASRREPNTGELFF. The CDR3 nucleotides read TGTGCCAGCAGGCGAGAACCGAACACCGGGGAGCTGTTTTTT. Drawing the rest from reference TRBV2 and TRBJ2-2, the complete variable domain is EPEVTQTPSHQVTQMGQEVILRCVPISNHLYFYWYRQILGQKVEFLVSFYNNEISEKSEIFDDQFSVERPDGSNFTLKIRSTKLEDSAMYFCASRREPNTGELFFGEGSRLTVL.